The 5 T cell receptor beta chains below were found in one sample sequenced in a study of chemoradiotherapy in HPV16-positive cancers. Sequencing was performed with immunoSEQ multiplex PCR; in TCRdb, only in-frame clones are kept and a portion is missing. The sample holds some 10,000 clones; approximately 90% are singletons and the top ten take under 2%. The source was blood, collected from a patient who underwent chemoradiotherapy. These receptors came from a human donor with HPV-associated anogenital cancer.

In its sample, this clone was seen once. The rearrangement uses TRBV5-8 and TRBJ1-1; 11 bases are shared with TRBD1. CDR1 and CDR2 (germline): SGHTS, YDEGEE. Trimming took 4 bases from V and 3 from J; bases not matched to a gene: 11. This CDR3 is 17 amino acids long. CDR3 protein: CASSILGQGAGDTEAFF. In DNA form, the CDR3 reads TGTGCCAGCAGCATCCTTGGACAGGGGGCGGGGGACACTGAAGCTTTCTTT.

This rearrangement joins TRBV18 to TRBJ2-2, with TRBD1 identical over 10 bases. Germline CDR1 reads KGHSH; CDR2 reads LQKENI. V gave up 4 bases and J gave up 4 bases; unmatched junction bases: 3. This CDR3 contains 15 residues. Here the CDR3 reads CASSRGQGTTGELFF. CDR3 coding DNA: TGTGCCAGCTCACGGGGACAGGGGACCACCGGGGAGCTGTTTTTT.

The chain joins TRBV18 to TRBJ2-5, with D possibly being TRBD2 (6 bases). CDR3 size: 16 residues. Trimming shortened V by 0 bases and J by 0 bases, and 11 bases separated the two germline ends. CDR1 is KGHSH, CDR2 LQKENI, per germline. CDR3 residues: CASSPPGTLYQETQYF. The CDR3 DNA reads TGTGCCAGCTCACCACCCGGGACTCTGTACCAAGAGACCCAGTACTTC.

The chain joins TRBV5-4 to TRBJ2-5; 7 nucleotides match TRBD2. There are 14 residues in the CDR3. With V trimmed by 4 bases and J by 2 bases, 5 bases remained unmatched. CDR1 SGHNT and CDR2 YYREEE come from the germline V gene (reference sequence). CDR3 in DNA: TGTGCCAGCAGCGCCGGGGGGAAACAAGAGACCCAGTACTTC. Its translation: CASSAGGKQETQYF.

The gene calls are TRBV18 and TRBJ2-2; 11 positions match TRBD1. Trimming at V came to 8 bases and at J to 4 bases, leaving 6 bases not matched to a gene. Germline assignment: CDR1 KGHSH and CDR2 LQKENI. The CDR3 spans 15 residues. The DNA for the CDR3 is TGTGCCAGCCGCGGACAGGGGGCTTCCACCGGGGAGCTGTTTTTT. Translated: CASRGQGASTGELFF.